This entry is about one T cell receptor (beta chain). Its antigen remains unknown. The PCR contained 60 Vbeta and 13 Jbeta primers. The table came from immunoSEQ multiplex PCR; TCRdb's copy has only in-frame clones and leaves some out. Among roughly 170,000 clones, over 60% were seen once, and the ten largest hold 1.5%. This sample was included in a study of cytomegalovirus exposure and HLA in healthy donors. Study findings and constraints: Among TCR beta chains of equal frequency, HLA-associated ones were more clonally expanded in a later analysis.

This CDR3 comprises 17 residues. Germline-derived CDR1 and CDR2 are MNHNS and SASEGT. V dropped 2 bases and J dropped 5; count of bases not matched to a gene: 9. This TCR derives from a girl aged 10-17 years in good health and CMV-seronegative. Sequencing input: PBMCs. This chain links TRBV6-1 with TRBJ2-5; 12 positions agree with TRBD2. The CDR3 DNA reads as TGTGCCAGCAGTGAACGGCGGCTAGCGGGGGGGTGGGAGACCCAGTACTTC. Amino acids: CASSERRLAGGWETQYF.